The 10 T cell receptor beta chains given below trace back to one sample, sequenced in a study of T cells in Graves' hyperthyroidism and ophthalmopathy. The source material, RNA transcripts, was used to amplify TCR beta CDR3 regions. With the HTBI primer set, the TCR CDR3 went through a first round of RT-PCR. In TCRdb, the multiplex PCR reads were re-called with MiXCR into one record per CDR3 protein. The data contain around 420,000 distinct CDR3 sequences, about an eighth of them seen just once; the ten biggest clones take up about 5%. Sequencing was carried out using blood. Receptors were obtained from a woman in her late teens or twenties with Graves' hyperthyroidism.

Of note for this clonotype: A much larger clone is a single base away; this may be a read error. The V gene is TRBV3-1, the J gene TRBJ2-7; TRBD2 agrees at 11 bases. This CDR3 has 14 residues. Looked up from germline, CDR1 is LGHDT and CDR2 is YNNKEL (reference sequence). CDR3 protein: CASGQHSGRAEQYF. The CDR3 nucleotides read TGTGCCAGCGGCCAACATAGCGGGAGGGCCGAGCAGTACTTC.

With regard to this clonotype: This may come from a read error, since a much larger clone is one base off. The V and J genes are TRBV2 and TRBJ2-1, with D perhaps assigned TRBD1 or TRBD2 (7 bases each). The CDR3 runs 13 residues. CDR1 is SNHLY, CDR2 FYNNEI, per germline. As DNA, the CDR3 is TGTGGCAGCAGGGGGGGCTACCCTACGTGGCAGTTCTTC. Protein sequence: CGSRGGYPTWQFF.

This clonotype appeared a few times. The rearrangement uses TRBV20-1 and TRBJ1-3, with unresolved D. From germline, CDR1 is DFQATT and CDR2 SNEGSKA (reference sequence). V lost 3 bases and J 3 bases, leaving 12 bases between the germline ends. This CDR3 comprises 14 residues. The CDR3 is CSASIDELGNTIYF. The CDR3 nucleotides read TGCAGTGCTAGTATAGATGAACTTGGAAACACCATATATTTT.

This clonotype was observed many times. This chain uses TRBV29-1 with TRBJ1-5; 7 nucleotides align to TRBD1. Germline CDR1 SQVTM, CDR2 ANQGSEA. The CDR3 runs 14 residues. The J segment lost 4 bases and the V segment lost 4 bases, leaving 7 bases of the junction unmatched. The CDR3 DNA sequence: TGCAGCGTTGCTACCGGGACAGATAATCAGCCCCAGCATTTT. This gives the protein CSVATGTDNQPQHF. Variable domain in full (rest from reference TRBV29-1 and TRBJ1-5): SAVISQKPSRDICQRGTSLTIQCQVDSQVTMMFWYRQQPGQSLTLIATANQGSEATYESGFVIDKFPISRPNLTFSTLTVSNMSPEDSSIYLCSVATGTDNQPQHFGDGTRLSIL.

This clonotype appeared many times. This chain uses TRBV12-3 or TRBV12-4 with TRBJ1-2; TRBD1 is a possible D gene (6 bases). The length of the CDR3 is 14 residues. The V gene lost 2 bases and the J gene lost 6 bases, with 13 bases spanning the gap. CDR3 nucleotides: TGTGCCAGCAGTTTATCGAGGGGGACTCATGGCTACACCTTC. Amino acids: CASSLSRGTHGYTF.

The V gene is TRBV6-1, the J gene TRBJ1-2; D may be TRBD1 (5 bases). Germline CDR1 MNHNS, CDR2 SASEGT. The CDR3 is 13 residues long. V was cut by 3 bases and J by 8 bases, with 13 bases left in between. The CDR3 reads CASSEVLGAGYTF. CDR3 coding DNA: TGTGCCAGCAGTGAGGTCCTAGGGGCGGGCTACACCTTC.

The genes are TRBV9 and TRBJ1-3, with D possibly TRBD1 on 6 matching bases. The CDR3 loop spans 17 amino acids. Germline V gene sequence: CDR1 SGDLS, CDR2 YYNGEE. The V end was cut by 3 bases, the J end by 0 bases, with 16 bases between. CDR3 protein: CASSGRTENPSGNTIYF. CDR3 coding DNA: TGTGCCAGCAGCGGGAGGACAGAGAACCCCTCTGGAAACACCATATATTTT. Using reference TRBV9 and TRBJ1-3 for the parts outside the CDR3, the full variable domain is DSGVTQTPKHLITATGQRVTLRCSPRSGDLSVYWYQQSLDQGLQFLIQYYNGEERAKGNILERFSAQQFPDLHSELNLSSLELGDSALYFCASSGRTENPSGNTIYFGEGSWLTVV.

A single count supports this clonotype. The J gene is TRBJ2-7, the V gene TRBV11-2; 8 bases are a match to TRBD1. The junction had 14 bases not matched to a gene; V was cut back by 4 bases and J by 3 bases. This CDR3 has 17 amino acids. Germline V gene data show CDR1 as SGHAT and CDR2 as FQNNGV. The CDR3 nucleotides are TGTGCCAGCAGCTCCCCGGCAGGTCGGGGACAGGACTACGAGCAGTACTTC. This codes for CASSSPAGRGQDYEQYF.

Concerning this clonotype itself: One end of the junction varies from germline; a read error may be responsible. The rearrangement uses TRBV7-2 and TRBJ1-5, with D possibly being TRBD1 (6 bases). The CDR3 covers 13 residues. Germline CDR1 reads SGHTA; CDR2 reads FQGNSA. The CDR3 DNA sequence: TGTGCCAGCAGCACAGGGTTCGGCCAGCCCCGGCATTTT. Protein product: CASSTGFGQPRHF.

This clonotype was seen at least ten times. This chain uses TRBV28 with TRBJ2-1, with 12 bases that match TRBD2. The V segment lost 8 bases and the J segment 6 bases; nucleotides outside the gene matches: 2. CDR1 MDHEN and CDR2 SYDVKM come from the germline V gene. The CDR3 extends over 13 amino acids. The CDR3 DNA reads as TGTGCCAGCTCGACTAGCGGGAGCAATGAGCAGTTCTTC. Protein: CASSTSGSNEQFF. Drawing the rest from reference TRBV28 and TRBJ2-1, the complete variable domain is DVKVTQSSRYLVKRTGEKVFLECVQDMDHENMFWYRQDPGLGLRLIYFSYDVKMKEKGDIPEGYSVSREKKERFSLILESASTNQTSMYLCASSTSGSNEQFFGPGTRLTVL.